The subject of this entry is one TCR beta chain. MiXCR, run by TCRdb on the RT-PCR reads, gives a single entry per CDR3 protein. The sample records more than 600,000 distinct CDR3 sequences, approximately 15% being singletons. Germline V gene lookup returns CDR1 SGHRS and CDR2 YFSETQ. This CDR3 comprises 14 residues. V gave up 3 bases and J gave up 13 bases, with 17 bases separating them. This receptor was identified in a female donor in good health, serving as a healthy control. The chain employs TRBV5-1 and TRBJ1-6; D may be TRBD1 (6 bases). Sequencing input: memory CD4+ T cells from blood. The CDR3 DNA is TGCGCCAGCAGCTGGGACACCCCGGAAAACCCCCTCCACTTT. It is translated as CASSWDTPENPLHF. Full variable domain (outside the CDR3, taken from reference TRBV5-1 and TRBJ1-6): KAGVTQTPRYLIKTRGQQVTLSCSPISGHRSVSWYQQTPGQGLQFLFEYFSETQRNKGNFPGRFSGRQFSNSRSEMNVSTLELGDSALYLCASSWDTPENPLHFGNGTRLTVT.